This T cell receptor beta chain derives from a study of cytomegalovirus exposure and HLA in healthy donors. Study observations and caveats: Of the V segments, some could not be distinguished, including TRBV6-2 and TRBV6-3, and were excluded.

This CDR3 is built from 16 residues. V lost 11 bases and J lost 5; bases outside the gene matches: 18. The germline gives CDR1 MGHRA, CDR2 YSYEKL. PCR primers comprised 60 Vbeta and 13 Jbeta primers. Assay: immunoSEQ multiplex PCR; the TCRdb copy retains only in-frame clones and omits some. Seen here are about 120,000 clones, approximately 79% observed once, and the top ten hold under 5%. To note about this clone: Its specificity is unknown.

The source material was PBMCs. The chain is built from TRBV4-1 and TRBJ2-4, with 7 bases identical to TRBD1. This TCR came from a man aged 25 to 45 in good health and CMV-seronegative. This CDR3 is CASGLSTAGTENIQYF. The CDR3, as DNA: TGCGCCTCCGGGTTGAGTACGGCCGGGACAGAAAACATTCAGTACTTC.